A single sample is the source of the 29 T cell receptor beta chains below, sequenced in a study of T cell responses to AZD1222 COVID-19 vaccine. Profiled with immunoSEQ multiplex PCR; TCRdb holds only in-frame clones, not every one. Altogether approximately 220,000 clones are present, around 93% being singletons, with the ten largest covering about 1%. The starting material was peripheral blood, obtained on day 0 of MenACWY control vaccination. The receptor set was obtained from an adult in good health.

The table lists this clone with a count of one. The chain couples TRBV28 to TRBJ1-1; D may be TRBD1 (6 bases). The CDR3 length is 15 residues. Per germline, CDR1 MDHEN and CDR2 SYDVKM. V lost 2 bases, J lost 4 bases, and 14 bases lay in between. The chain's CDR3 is CASSLPRGHGTEAFF. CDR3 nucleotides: TGTGCCAGCAGTTTACCACGGGGGCACGGCACTGAAGCTTTCTTT.

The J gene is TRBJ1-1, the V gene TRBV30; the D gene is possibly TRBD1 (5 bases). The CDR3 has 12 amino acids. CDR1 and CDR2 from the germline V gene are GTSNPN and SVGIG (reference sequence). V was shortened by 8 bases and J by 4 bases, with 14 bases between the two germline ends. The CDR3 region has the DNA TGTGCCCGACGAGGGACGGGCACTGAAGCTTTCTTT. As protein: CARRGTGTEAFF. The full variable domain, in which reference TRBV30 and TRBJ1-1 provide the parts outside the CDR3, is SQTIHQWPATLVQPVGSPLSLECTVEGTSNPNLYWYRQAAGRGLQLLFYSVGIGQISSEVPQNLSASRPQDRQFILSSKKLLLSDSGFYLCARRGTGTEAFFGQGTRLTVV.

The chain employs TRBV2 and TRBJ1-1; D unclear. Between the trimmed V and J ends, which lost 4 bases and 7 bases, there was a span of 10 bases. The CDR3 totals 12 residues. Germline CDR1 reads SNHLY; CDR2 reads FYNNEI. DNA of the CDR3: TGTGCCAGCAGTGCAGGAGAAGGTGAAGCTTTCTTT. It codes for CASSAGEGEAFF.

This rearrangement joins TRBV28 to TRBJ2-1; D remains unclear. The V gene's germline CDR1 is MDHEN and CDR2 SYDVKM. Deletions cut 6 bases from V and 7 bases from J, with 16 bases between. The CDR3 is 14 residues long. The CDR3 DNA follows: TGTGCCAGCAGACTCAGACCCAACCTGAATGAGCAGTTCTTC. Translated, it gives CASRLRPNLNEQFF.

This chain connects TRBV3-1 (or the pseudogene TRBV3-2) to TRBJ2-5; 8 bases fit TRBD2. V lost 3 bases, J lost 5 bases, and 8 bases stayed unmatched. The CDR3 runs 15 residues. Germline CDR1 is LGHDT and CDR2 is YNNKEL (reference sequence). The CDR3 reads CASSQRGDPRETQYF. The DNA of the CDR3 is TGTGCCAGCAGCCAGCGGGGGGACCCTCGGGAGACCCAGTACTTC.

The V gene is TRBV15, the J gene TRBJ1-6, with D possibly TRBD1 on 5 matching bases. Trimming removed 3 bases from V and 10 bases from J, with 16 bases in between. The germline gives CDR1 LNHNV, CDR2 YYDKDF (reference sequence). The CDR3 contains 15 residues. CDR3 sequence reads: CATSRSQGSGSPLHF. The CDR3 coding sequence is TGTGCCACCAGCAGGAGTCAGGGATCAGGATCACCCCTCCACTTT. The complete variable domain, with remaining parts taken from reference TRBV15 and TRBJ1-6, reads DAMVIQNPRYQVTQFGKPVTLSCSQTLNHNVMYWYQQKSSQAPKLLFHYYDKDFNNEADTPDNFQSRRPNTSFCFLDIRSPGLGDTAMYLCATSRSQGSGSPLHFGNGTRLTVT.

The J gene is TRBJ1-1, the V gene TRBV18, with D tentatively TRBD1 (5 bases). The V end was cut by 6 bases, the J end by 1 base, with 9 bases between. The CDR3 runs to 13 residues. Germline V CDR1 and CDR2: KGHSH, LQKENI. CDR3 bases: TGTGCCAGCTCCCGACAGCAGAACACTGAAGCTTTCTTT. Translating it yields CASSRQQNTEAFF.

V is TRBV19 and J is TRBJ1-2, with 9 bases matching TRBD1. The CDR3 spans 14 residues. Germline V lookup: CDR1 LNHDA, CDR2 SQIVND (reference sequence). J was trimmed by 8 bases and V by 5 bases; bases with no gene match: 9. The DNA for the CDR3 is TGTGCCAGTAGTGACCGGGACAGGGCGTTCGGCTACACCTTC. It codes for CASSDRDRAFGYTF.

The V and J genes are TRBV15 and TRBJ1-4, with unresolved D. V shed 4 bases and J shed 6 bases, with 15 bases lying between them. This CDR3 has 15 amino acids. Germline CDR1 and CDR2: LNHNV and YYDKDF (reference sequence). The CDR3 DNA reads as TGTGCCACCAGCACGTCTCCATCCCCCGATGAAAAACTGTTTTTT. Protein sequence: CATSTSPSPDEKLFF. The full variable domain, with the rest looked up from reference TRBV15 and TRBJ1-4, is DAMVIQNPRYQVTQFGKPVTLSCSQTLNHNVMYWYQQKSSQAPKLLFHYYDKDFNNEADTPDNFQSRRPNTSFCFLDIRSPGLGDTAMYLCATSTSPSPDEKLFFGSGTQLSVL.

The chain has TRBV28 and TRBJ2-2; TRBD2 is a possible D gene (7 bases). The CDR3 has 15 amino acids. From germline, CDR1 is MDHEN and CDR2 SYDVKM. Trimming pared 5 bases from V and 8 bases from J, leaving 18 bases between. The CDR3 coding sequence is TGTGCCAGCAGTCTGCTACGGGGGGCCCAGGGGGAGCTGTTTTTT. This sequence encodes CASSLLRGAQGELFF. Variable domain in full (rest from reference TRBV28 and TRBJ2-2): DVKVTQSSRYLVKRTGEKVFLECVQDMDHENMFWYRQDPGLGLRLIYFSYDVKMKEKGDIPEGYSVSREKKERFSLILESASTNQTSMYLCASSLLRGAQGELFFGEGSRLTVL.

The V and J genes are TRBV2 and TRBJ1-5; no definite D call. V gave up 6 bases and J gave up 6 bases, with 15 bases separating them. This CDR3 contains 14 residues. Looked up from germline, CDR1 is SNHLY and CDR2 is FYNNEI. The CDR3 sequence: CASSDVGEVQPQHF. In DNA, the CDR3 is TGTGCCAGCAGCGACGTCGGGGAGGTTCAGCCCCAGCATTTT.

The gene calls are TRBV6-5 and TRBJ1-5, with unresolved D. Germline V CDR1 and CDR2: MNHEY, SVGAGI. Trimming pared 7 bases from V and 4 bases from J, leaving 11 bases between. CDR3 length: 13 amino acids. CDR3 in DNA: TGTGCCAGCACTCAGGTCCAAAATCAGCCCCAGCATTTT. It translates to CASTQVQNQPQHF.

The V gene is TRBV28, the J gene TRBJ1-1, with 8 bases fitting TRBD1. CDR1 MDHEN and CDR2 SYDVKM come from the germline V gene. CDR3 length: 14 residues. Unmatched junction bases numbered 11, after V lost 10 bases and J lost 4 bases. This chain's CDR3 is CATDRQGISTEAFF. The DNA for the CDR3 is TGTGCCACCGATCGACAGGGGATTAGCACTGAAGCTTTCTTT. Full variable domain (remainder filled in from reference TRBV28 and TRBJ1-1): DVKVTQSSRYLVKRTGEKVFLECVQDMDHENMFWYRQDPGLGLRLIYFSYDVKMKEKGDIPEGYSVSREKKERFSLILESASTNQTSMYLCATDRQGISTEAFFGQGTRLTVV.

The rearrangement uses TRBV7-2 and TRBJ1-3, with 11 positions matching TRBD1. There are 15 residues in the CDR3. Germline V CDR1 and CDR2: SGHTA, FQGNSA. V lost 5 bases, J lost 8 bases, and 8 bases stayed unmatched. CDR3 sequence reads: CASSPTRTGGDTIYF. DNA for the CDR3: TGTGCCAGCAGCCCAACCCGGACAGGGGGCGACACCATATATTTT. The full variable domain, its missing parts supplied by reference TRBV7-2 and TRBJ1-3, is GAGVSQSPSNKVTEKGKDVELRCDPISGHTALYWYRQSLGQGLEFLIYFQGNSAPDKSGLPSDRFSAERTGGSVSTLTIQRTQQEDSAVYLCASSPTRTGGDTIYFGEGSWLTVV.

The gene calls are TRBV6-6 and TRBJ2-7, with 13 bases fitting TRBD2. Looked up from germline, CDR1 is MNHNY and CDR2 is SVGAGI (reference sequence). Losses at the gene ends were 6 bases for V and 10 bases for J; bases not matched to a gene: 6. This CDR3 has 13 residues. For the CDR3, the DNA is TGTGCCAGCAGAGGGACTAGCGGGACCGCCCAGTACTTC. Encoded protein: CASRGTSGTAQYF.

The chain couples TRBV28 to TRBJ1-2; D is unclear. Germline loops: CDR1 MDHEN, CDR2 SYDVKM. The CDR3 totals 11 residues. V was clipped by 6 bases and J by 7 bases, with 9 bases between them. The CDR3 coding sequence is TGTGCCAGCAGCCTGGGTGCTGGCTACACCTTC. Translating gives CASSLGAGYTF.

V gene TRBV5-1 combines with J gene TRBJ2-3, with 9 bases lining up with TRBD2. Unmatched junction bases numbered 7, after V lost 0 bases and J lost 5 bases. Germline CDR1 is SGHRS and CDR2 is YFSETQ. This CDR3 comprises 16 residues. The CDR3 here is CASSLEVLLAGDTQYF. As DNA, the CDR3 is TGCGCCAGCAGCTTGGAGGTCCTACTAGCGGGAGATACGCAGTATTTT.

The chain's CDR3 is CASSQDARRPDTQYF. The CDR3 DNA follows: TGTGCCAGCAGCCAAGACGCCAGGCGACCAGATACGCAGTATTTT. The chain joins TRBV4-2 to TRBJ2-3; no clear D. The CDR3 spans 15 residues. CDR1 and CDR2 (germline): LGHNA, YNFKEQ. V was cut by 0 bases and J by 4 bases, with 11 bases left in between.

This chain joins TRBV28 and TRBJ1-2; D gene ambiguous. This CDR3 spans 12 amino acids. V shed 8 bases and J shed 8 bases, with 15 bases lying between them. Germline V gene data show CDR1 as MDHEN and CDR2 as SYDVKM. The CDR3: CASSAPAWGYTF. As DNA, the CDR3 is TGTGCCAGCTCTGCACCCGCGTGGGGCTACACCTTC.

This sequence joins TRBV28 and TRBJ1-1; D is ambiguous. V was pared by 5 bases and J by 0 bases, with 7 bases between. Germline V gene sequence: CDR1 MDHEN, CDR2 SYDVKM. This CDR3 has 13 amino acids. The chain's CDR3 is CASSPTLNTEAFF. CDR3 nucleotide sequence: TGTGCCAGCAGTCCCACCTTGAACACTGAAGCTTTCTTT.

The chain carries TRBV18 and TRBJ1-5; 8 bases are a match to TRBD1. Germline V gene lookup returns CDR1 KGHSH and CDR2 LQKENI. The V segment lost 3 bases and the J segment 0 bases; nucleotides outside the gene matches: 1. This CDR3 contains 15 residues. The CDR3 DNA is TGTGCCAGCTCACCCGGGACAGGTAGCAATCAGCCCCAGCATTTT. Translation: CASSPGTGSNQPQHF.

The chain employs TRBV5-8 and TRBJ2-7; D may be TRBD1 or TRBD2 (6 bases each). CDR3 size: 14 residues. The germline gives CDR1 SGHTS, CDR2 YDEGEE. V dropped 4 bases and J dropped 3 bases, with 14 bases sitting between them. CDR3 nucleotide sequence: TGTGCCAGCAGCGGACCAGGAGGGGGCTACGAGCAGTACTTC. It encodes CASSGPGGGYEQYF.

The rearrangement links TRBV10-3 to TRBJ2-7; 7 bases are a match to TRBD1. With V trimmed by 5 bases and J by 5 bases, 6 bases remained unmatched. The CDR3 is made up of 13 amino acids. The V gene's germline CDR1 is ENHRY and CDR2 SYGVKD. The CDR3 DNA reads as TGTGCCATCAGTAGACAGGGTGGAGACGAGCAGTACTTC. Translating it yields CAISRQGGDEQYF.

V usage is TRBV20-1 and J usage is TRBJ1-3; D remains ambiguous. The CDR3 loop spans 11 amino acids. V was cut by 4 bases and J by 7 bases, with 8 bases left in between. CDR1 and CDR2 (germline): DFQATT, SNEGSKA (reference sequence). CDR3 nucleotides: TGCAGTGCTAACTTTGCCAACACCATATATTTT. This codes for CSANFANTIYF.

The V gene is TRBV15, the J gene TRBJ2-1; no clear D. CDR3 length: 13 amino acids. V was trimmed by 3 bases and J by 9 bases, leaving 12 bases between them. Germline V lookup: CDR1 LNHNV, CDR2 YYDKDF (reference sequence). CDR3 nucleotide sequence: TGTGCCACCAGCAGGGACGTAGTTCGTGAGCAGTTCTTC. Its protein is CATSRDVVREQFF.

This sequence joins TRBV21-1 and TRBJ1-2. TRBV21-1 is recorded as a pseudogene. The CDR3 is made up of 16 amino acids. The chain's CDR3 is CASSNEPGRVNYGYTF. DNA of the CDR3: TGTGCCAGCAGCAACGAGCCGGGCCGAGTTAACTATGGCTACACCTTC.

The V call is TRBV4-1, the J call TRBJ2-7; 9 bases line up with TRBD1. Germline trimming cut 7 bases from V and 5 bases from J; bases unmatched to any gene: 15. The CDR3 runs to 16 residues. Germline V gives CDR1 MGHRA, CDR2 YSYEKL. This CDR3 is CASIKSSGQGGHEQYF. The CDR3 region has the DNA TGCGCCAGCATAAAATCGTCGGGACAGGGCGGGCACGAGCAGTACTTC.

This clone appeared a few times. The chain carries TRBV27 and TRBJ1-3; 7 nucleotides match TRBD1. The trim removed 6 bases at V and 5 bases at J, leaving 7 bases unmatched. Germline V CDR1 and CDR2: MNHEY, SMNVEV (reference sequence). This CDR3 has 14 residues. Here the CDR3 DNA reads TGTGCCAGCAGGAGTACAGGGGAAAGAAACACCATATATTTT. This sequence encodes CASRSTGERNTIYF.

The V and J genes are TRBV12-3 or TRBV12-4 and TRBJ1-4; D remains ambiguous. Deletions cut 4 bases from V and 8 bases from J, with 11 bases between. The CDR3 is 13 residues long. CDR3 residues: CASSWDLGEKLFF. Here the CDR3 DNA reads TGTGCCAGCAGTTGGGATCTAGGGGAAAAACTGTTTTTT.